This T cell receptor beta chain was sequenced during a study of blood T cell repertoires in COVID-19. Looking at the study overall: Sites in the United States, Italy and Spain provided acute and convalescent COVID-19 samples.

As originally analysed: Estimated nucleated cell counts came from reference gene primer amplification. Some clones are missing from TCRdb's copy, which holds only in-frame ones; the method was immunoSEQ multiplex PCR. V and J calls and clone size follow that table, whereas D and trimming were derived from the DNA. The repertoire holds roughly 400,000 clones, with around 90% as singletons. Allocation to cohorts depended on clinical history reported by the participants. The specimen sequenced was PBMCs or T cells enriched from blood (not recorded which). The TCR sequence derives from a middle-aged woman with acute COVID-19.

CDR3: CASSQGLGQGSYEQYF. CDR3 in DNA: TGTGCCAGCAGCCAAGGTCTCGGACAGGGGTCCTACGAGCAGTACTTC. This chain links TRBV4-2 with TRBJ2-7, with 9 bases lining up with TRBD1. Looked up from germline, CDR1 is LGHNA and CDR2 is YNFKEQ. J gave up 1 base and V 1 base, and 5 bases lay outside the gene matches. This CDR3 contains 16 residues.